Following are 29 T cell receptor beta chains from one sample sequenced in a study of blood T cells in healthy people across ages. Next came a second PCR, run for about 7 to 12 cycles, which used a sample-barcoded 5' primer along with a J-beta primer mix. TCRdb re-called the 5' RACE reads with MiXCR, one entry per CDR3 protein. Among fewer than 600,000 distinct CDR3 sequences, around 27% were seen once, and the ten largest hold 3.6%. These data are also associated with another study on T cells of mothers and their children.

The sequencing input was blood. These receptors originate from a boy aged 2-9 years in good health.

The sample holds a few counts of this clonotype. The chain uses TRBV7-9 and TRBJ2-5; a possible D gene is TRBD1 (6 bases). Germline V gives CDR1 SEHNR, CDR2 FQNEAQ (reference sequence). CDR3 length: 16 amino acids. V lost 3 bases and J lost 0, with 14 bases in between. The CDR3 here is CASSFYRVEDQETQYF. The CDR3 DNA sequence: TGTGCCAGCAGCTTTTACAGGGTCGAGGACCAAGAGACCCAGTACTTC.

This clonotype showed up just a few times. As DNA, the CDR3 is TGTGCCAGCAGTGGGGTAGGGGGCTTTCAGCCCCAGCATTTT. Translated: CASSGVGGFQPQHF. The chain links TRBV2 to TRBJ1-5; 7 positions agree with TRBD1. CDR3 length equals 14 residues. Germline V gene data show CDR1 as SNHLY and CDR2 as FYNNEI. J lost 6 bases, V lost 4 bases, and 6 bases had no gene match.

The chain uses TRBV6-4 and TRBJ2-7, with TRBD1 matching 9 bases. The CDR3 length is 15 residues. From germline, CDR1 is MRHNA and CDR2 SNTAGT. Unmatched junction bases numbered 8, after V lost 5 bases and J lost 3 bases. CDR3 amino acids: CASSSGQGTNYEQYF. The CDR3 DNA sequence: TGTGCCAGCAGTTCAGGACAGGGGACTAACTACGAGCAGTACTTC.

The chain links TRBV9 to TRBJ2-5; no firm D call. The V end lost 0 bases, the J end lost 9 bases, and 9 bases lay between the germline ends. Germline CDR1 is SGDLS and CDR2 is YYNGEE. CDR3 length equals 12 residues. In DNA form, the CDR3 reads TGTGCCAGCAGCGTAGACGGCGCGGCCCAGTACTTC. It codes for CASSVDGAAQYF. The whole variable domain, filled in from reference TRBV9 and TRBJ2-5, reads DSGVTQTPKHLITATGQRVTLRCSPRSGDLSVYWYQQSLDQGLQFLIQYYNGEERAKGNILERFSAQQFPDLHSELNLSSLELGDSALYFCASSVDGAAQYFGPGTRLLVL.

This clonotype has a handful of counts. The chain carries TRBV10-3 and TRBJ1-1; 7 bases agree with TRBD1. There are 14 residues in the CDR3. Germline V gene data show CDR1 as ENHRY and CDR2 as SYGVKD. Germline trimming cut 4 bases from V and 1 base from J; bases unmatched to any gene: 3. This chain's CDR3 is CAISVGQENTEAFF. The DNA of the CDR3 is TGTGCCATCAGTGTTGGACAGGAGAACACTGAAGCTTTCTTT.

This clonotype was observed once. CDR3 nucleotide sequence: TGTGCCAGCAGTAACAGGGGCCCCAACTATGGCTACACCTTC. Amino acid sequence: CASSNRGPNYGYTF. The V and J genes are TRBV12-3 or TRBV12-4 and TRBJ1-2, with TRBD1 matching over 7 bases. The CDR3 consists of 14 residues. The V and J ends lost 5 bases and 2 bases, in that order; junction bases with no gene match: 5.

The CDR3 DNA follows: TGTGCCAGCAGTTCGGGACAAGCAAACAATGAGCAGTTCTTC. It codes for CASSSGQANNEQFF. This chain links TRBV12-3 or TRBV12-4 with TRBJ2-1, with D perhaps TRBD1 (6 bases). V was clipped by 4 bases and J by 5 bases, with 12 bases between them. The CDR3 has 14 residues.

V is TRBV5-1 and J is TRBJ2-7, with D possibly matching TRBD2 (6 bases). V lost 0 bases, J lost 2 bases, and 15 bases lay in between. Germline V lookup: CDR1 SGHRS, CDR2 YFSETQ. The CDR3 is 16 amino acids. The CDR3 DNA sequence: TGCGCCAGCAGCTTGGAATGGGGCGGGGTCCCCTACGAGCAGTACTTC. Translating gives CASSLEWGGVPYEQYF.

As for this clonotype: At one of its ends the junction is not consistent with the germline gene, which may arise from a read error. The genes are TRBV4-3 and TRBJ2-5; TRBD2 agrees at 7 bases. The V gene's germline CDR1 is LGHNA and CDR2 YSLEER. This CDR3 has 16 residues. CDR3: CASSQDRAGVALGEFF. The CDR3 region has the DNA TGCGCCAGCAGCCAAGATCGGGCGGGAGTAGCCTTGGGGGAGTTCTTC.

The chain has TRBV27 and TRBJ2-7; D remains ambiguous. There are 13 residues in the CDR3. Trimming left V 8 bases short and J 0 bases short, with 11 bases between. The germline V gene encodes CDR1 MNHEY and CDR2 SMNVEV (reference sequence). The CDR3 region is CASGRPSSYEQYF. In DNA, the CDR3 is TGTGCCAGCGGTCGACCGAGCTCCTACGAGCAGTACTTC.

The genes are TRBV20-1 and TRBJ2-5; no clear D gene. The CDR3 contains 13 residues. Between the trimmed V and J ends, which lost 3 bases and 1 base, there was a span of 9 bases. The germline V gene encodes CDR1 DFQATT and CDR2 SNEGSKA (reference sequence). The CDR3 here is CSASLLSQETQYF. DNA of the CDR3: TGCAGTGCTAGTCTTCTGTCCCAAGAGACCCAGTACTTC.

This clonotype was seen a single time. The J gene is TRBJ1-2, the V gene TRBV12-3 or TRBV12-4, with TRBD1 identical over 8 bases. Trimming removed 4 bases from V and 1 base from J; junction bases left unmatched: 5. The CDR3 runs to 15 residues. The CDR3 protein is CASSSSGQGNYGYTF. The CDR3 DNA reads TGTGCCAGCAGTTCTAGCGGACAGGGTAACTATGGCTACACCTTC.

This clonotype was seen only a few times. The chain carries TRBV20-1 and TRBJ1-2; D gene uncertain. CDR3 length equals 13 residues. Germline CDR1 is DFQATT and CDR2 is SNEGSKA (reference sequence). V was pared by 4 bases and J by 1 base, with 10 bases between. CDR3: CSATRRDNYGYTF. CDR3 bases: TGCAGTGCTACTCGCCGGGATAACTATGGCTACACCTTC.

The V gene is TRBV4-1, the J gene TRBJ2-3; 7 bases fit TRBD2. V was pared by 1 base and J by 5 bases, with 6 bases of the junction left unmatched. This CDR3 contains 15 residues. The germline V gene encodes CDR1 MGHRA and CDR2 YSYEKL. CDR3 nucleotides: TGCGCCAGCAGCCAAGTGGCGGGAGTAAAAGATACGCAGTATTTT. This sequence encodes CASSQVAGVKDTQYF.

This clonotype was recorded a few times. V and J are TRBV6-6 and TRBJ1-4; TRBD1 is a possible D gene (5 bases). Germline CDR1 and CDR2: MNHNY and SVGAGI (reference sequence). Between the trimmed V and J ends, which lost 2 bases and 7 bases, there was a span of 17 bases. The length of the CDR3 is 16 residues. The CDR3 here is CASSYGTVRAGEKLFF. CDR3 sequence (DNA): TGTGCCAGCAGTTACGGGACCGTCCGTGCGGGTGAAAAACTGTTTTTT.

A few counts support this clonotype. The J gene is TRBJ2-7, the V gene TRBV5-1, with TRBD1 identical over 9 bases. V lost 3 bases to trimming and J lost 6 bases; unmatched junction nucleotides: 10. The germline gives CDR1 SGHRS, CDR2 YFSETQ. CDR3 length: 15 residues. This CDR3 is CASSSTGTGFSEQYF. CDR3 coding DNA: TGCGCCAGCAGCTCGACCGGGACAGGGTTTTCCGAGCAGTACTTC.

This clonotype has ten or more counts. The J gene is TRBJ2-5, the V gene TRBV10-3; possible D gene TRBD1, 5 bases. Judging by the DNA end, TRBJ2-7 fits better; the J call may be wrong. CDR1 ENHRY and CDR2 SYGVKD come from the germline V gene. This CDR3 is 13 amino acids long. This CDR3 reads CAISDVQGSEQYF. CDR3 sequence (DNA): TGTGCCATCAGTGACGTCCAGGGCTCCGAGCAGTACTTC.

This clonotype was detected a few times. The V and J genes are TRBV7-2 and TRBJ2-7, with 11 bases that match TRBD1. The V segment lost 5 bases and the J segment 6 bases; nucleotides outside the gene matches: 6. This CDR3 comprises 14 residues. CDR1 and CDR2 (germline): SGHTA, FQGNSA. CDR3: CASSPGTGGIEQYF. The CDR3 nucleotides read TGTGCCAGCAGCCCCGGGACAGGGGGGATCGAGCAGTACTTC.

V and J are TRBV7-6 and TRBJ1-5, with no clear D. The CDR3 is made up of 15 amino acids. Germline V gene data show CDR1 as SGHVS and CDR2 as FNYEAQ. V lost 5 bases to trimming and J lost 6 bases, with 17 bases between them. The CDR3 sequence: CASSDGLMGTQPQHF. The CDR3 DNA sequence: TGTGCCAGCAGCGATGGTTTAATGGGAACTCAGCCCCAGCATTTT. Combining the CDR3 with reference TRBV7-6 and TRBJ1-5 gives the whole variable domain GAGVSQSPRYKVTKRGQDVALRCDPISGHVSLYWYRQALGQGPEFLTYFNYEAQQDKSGLPNDRFSAERPEGSISTLTIQRTEQRDSAMYRCASSDGLMGTQPQHFGDGTRLSIL.

CDR3 sequence reads: CASSQEYGSGGLNEQFF. Here the CDR3 DNA reads TGCGCCAGCAGCCAAGAATATGGTAGCGGGGGTCTCAATGAGCAGTTCTTC. The chain uses TRBV4-1 and TRBJ2-1, with TRBD2 matching over 9 bases. With 0 bases clipped from V and 6 bases from J, the junction kept 9 bases outside the gene matches. Germline V gene data show CDR1 as MGHRA and CDR2 as YSYEKL. The CDR3 spans 17 residues.

The rearrangement links TRBV7-2 to TRBJ2-3, with D perhaps matching TRBD2 (5 bases). CDR1 is SGHTA and CDR2 is FQGNSA in the germline V gene. This CDR3 is built from 15 residues. Trimming removed 6 bases at V and 0 bases at J, with 13 bases between. In DNA, the CDR3 is TGTGCCAGCAGACCCCCAGCGGCTAGCACAGATACGCAGTATTTT. Protein sequence: CASRPPAASTDTQYF.

This chain connects TRBV12-3 or TRBV12-4 to TRBJ2-3; D remains unclear. This CDR3 region has 11 residues. The V gene lost 6 bases and the J gene lost 6 bases, with 7 bases spanning the gap. CDR3 in DNA: TGTGCCAGCAGCGCTGGGGATACGCAGTATTTT. As protein: CASSAGDTQYF.

This clonotype was found a few times. The gene calls are TRBV7-2 and TRBJ1-4, with 10 bases that match TRBD1. The length of the CDR3 is 15 residues. Unmatched junction bases numbered 6, after V lost 3 bases and J lost 8 bases. Germline values: CDR1 SGHTA, CDR2 FQGNSA. CDR3 protein: CASSFDRGPSEKLFF. The CDR3 nucleotides read TGTGCCAGCAGCTTCGACAGGGGGCCATCGGAAAAACTGTTTTTT.

This chain links TRBV7-9 with TRBJ2-1; D perhaps matches TRBD2 (7 bases). The CDR3 covers 16 residues. From germline, CDR1 is SEHNR and CDR2 FQNEAQ (reference sequence). The V end was cut by 4 bases, the J end by 6 bases, with 19 bases between. CDR3: CASSSPGRGHCNEQFF. CDR3 nucleotides: TGTGCCAGCAGCTCTCCAGGGCGGGGGCACTGCAATGAGCAGTTCTTC.

The chain links TRBV25-1 to TRBJ1-4; D call uncertain. The CDR3 has 15 amino acids. The germline V and J ends were trimmed by 3 bases and 3 bases, with 11 bases remaining between them. Germline CDR1 reads MGHDK; CDR2 reads SYGVNS. The CDR3 sequence: CASSDRRVANEKLFF. CDR3 bases: TGTGCCAGCAGTGATCGGCGGGTCGCTAATGAAAAACTGTTTTTT.

The CDR3 loop is CASSYSMGGEQFF. In DNA form, the CDR3 reads TGTGCCAGCAGTTACTCGATGGGAGGTGAGCAGTTCTTC. V is TRBV6-2 or TRBV6-3 and J is TRBJ2-1; D perhaps matches TRBD2 (6 bases). Trimming removed 0 bases from V and 9 bases from J, with 9 bases in between. The CDR3 extends over 13 amino acids. CDR1 and CDR2 from the germline V gene are MNHEY and SVGEGT.

This chain links TRBV28 with TRBJ1-2; possible D gene TRBD1, 6 bases. V was cut by 5 bases and J by 2 bases, with 9 bases left in between. This CDR3 comprises 13 residues. CDR1 and CDR2 (germline): MDHEN, SYDVKM. The CDR3 coding sequence is TGTGCCAGCAGTACTACAGGGAACTATGGCTACACCTTC. Translation: CASSTTGNYGYTF.

V gene TRBV4-2 combines with J gene TRBJ2-1; D is perhaps TRBD2 (5 bases). V lost 1 base and J 8 bases, leaving 9 bases between the germline ends. Per the germline V gene, CDR1 is LGHNA and CDR2 is YNFKEQ. The CDR3 has 13 amino acids. The CDR3 sequence: CASSQGGKDEQFF. The CDR3 DNA reads as TGTGCCAGCAGCCAAGGAGGGAAAGATGAGCAGTTCTTC.

The chain joins TRBV7-3 to TRBJ1-2, with TRBD1 as a possible D gene (5 bases). Germline V gene data show CDR1 as SGHTA and CDR2 as FQGTGA. The CDR3 sequence is 13 residues long. Trimming removed 3 bases at V and 8 bases at J, with 13 bases between. CDR3 loop: CASSFPDSNGYTF. The CDR3 DNA reads TGTGCCAGCAGCTTTCCCGACAGTAACGGCTACACCTTC.